This is a list of T cell receptor beta chains from one sample in a study of T-cell reconstitution after alpha-beta-depleted transplantation in children. TCRdb called the PCR reads again in MiXCR, with one record for every CDR3 protein. Here the sample spans 200,000 or so distinct CDR3 sequences, 7% to 9% being singletons. Sequenced material: PBMCs, mostly from graft donor cells, taken 360 days after TCRalphabeta/CD19-depleted stem cell transplant. The receptors derive from a male patient aged 2 to 10 who had a stem cell transplant for acute myeloid leukemia, so the T cells may come from the graft donor. Each CDR3 is given with its conserved first and last residue.

V	J	CDR3
TRBV29-1	TRBJ2-1	CSVPRLSSYNEQFF
TRBV3-1	TRBJ1-1	CASSQVMNTEAFF
TRBV18	TRBJ2-5	CASSPLAGTLQETQYF
TRBV29-1	TRBJ2-1	CSVEESGASGYNEQFF
TRBV10-3	TRBJ2-2	CAIFKNTGELFF
TRBV5-5	TRBJ1-1	CASSLWGDTEAFF
TRBV4-3	TRBJ2-7	CASSQDKDRAYEQYF
TRBV7-8	TRBJ2-7	CASSLALVRRGEQYF
TRBV5-6	TRBJ2-7	CASSPGQLRSYEQYF
TRBV7-8	TRBJ1-2	CASSLLTGTEVYGYTF
TRBV28	TRBJ2-5	CASSPTGLTETQYF
TRBV11-1	TRBJ1-1	CASSLLPLTGGTGNTEAFF
TRBV12-3/TRBV12-4	TRBJ2-1	CASSPPDNPYNEQFF
TRBV7-9	TRBJ2-1	CASSRAGQASSYNEQFF
TRBV7-9	TRBJ2-5	CASSFMGGIAAGETQYF
TRBV29-1	TRBJ2-7	CSVEVGTLYEQYF
TRBV12-3/TRBV12-4	TRBJ2-2	CASDTPDPLAANTGELFF
TRBV2	TRBJ2-6	CASRSRFSGANVLTF
TRBV5-1	TRBJ2-3	CASRSGGATDTQYF
TRBV29-1	TRBJ2-7	CSVRTDISYEQYF
TRBV12-5	TRBJ1-4	CASGLTTGRGYEKLFF
TRBV20-1	TRBJ2-5	CSARGTGGRSQYF
TRBV5-1	TRBJ1-5	CASSLYSGQPQHF
TRBV7-2	TRBJ2-4	CASSLALTSSKNIQYF
TRBV11-2	TRBJ2-3	CASLPTWGAITSTDTQYF
TRBV12-3/TRBV12-4	TRBJ2-2	CATWKAPLIRNTGELFF
TRBV5-1	TRBJ2-3	CASSSGNGLATDTQYF
TRBV29-1	TRBJ2-3	CSVGGWAAGDTQYF
TRBV5-6	TRBJ1-6	CASSDPNGSPLHF
TRBV3-1	TRBJ1-1	CASSRGGSTEAFF
TRBV29-1	TRBJ2-7	CSVDRDGDEQYF
TRBV20-1	TRBJ2-1	CSARDNSAGDYF
TRBV2	TRBJ2-1	CASRDVGLAPGDEQFF
TRBV4-2	TRBJ1-1	CASSQAGGVVTEAFF
TRBV15	TRBJ2-7	CATSRDPTLAGAVYF
TRBV9	TRBJ1-2	CASGPGQLSYGYTF
TRBV5-1	TRBJ2-5	CASSSGTSVGETQYF
TRBV7-6	TRBJ1-3	CASSLEYRGPRGNTIYF